The rows below give T cell receptor beta chains drawn from one sample of a study of PD-1 blockade in classical Hodgkin lymphoma. Data came from immunoSEQ multiplex PCR; TCRdb stores just in-frame clones and leaves some out. Of about 13,000 clones listed, about nine tenths are singletons. The sequenced sample was CD4+ T cells from blood, obtained at baseline. These receptors all stem from a human donor with classical Hodgkin lymphoma. Each CDR3 is given with its conserved first and last residue. D genes are given only for firm matches. Some rows mark clone size as missing; the rest say once, few, many or name a class of expanded clone.

clone size: few; D gene: .; V gene: TRBV6-1; J gene: TRBJ1-6; CDR3 DNA: TGTGCCAGCAATTCACAGAATAATTCACCCCTCCACTTT; CDR3 protein: CASNSQNNSPLHF
clone size: .; D gene: .; V gene: TRBV4-2; J gene: TRBJ1-3; CDR3 DNA: TGTGCCAGCAGCCAAGATTCATGGTCGGGTTCTGGAAACACCATATATTTT; CDR3 protein: CASSQDSWSGSGNTIYF
clone size: .; D gene: TRBD2; V gene: TRBV19; J gene: TRBJ2-5; CDR3 DNA: TGTGCCAGTAGTACCCGGACTAGCGGGAGGGCCGGGCGAGAGACCCAGTACTTC; CDR3 protein: CASSTRTSGRAGRETQYF
clone size: once; D gene: TRBD1; V gene: TRBV10-2; J gene: TRBJ1-1; CDR3 DNA: TGCGCCAGCAGGAACAGGGGGAACACTGAAGCTTTCTTT; CDR3 protein: CASRNRGNTEAFF
clone size: few; D gene: TRBD1; V gene: TRBV18; J gene: TRBJ1-3; CDR3 DNA: TGTGCCAGCTCACCAATAGGTGACAGGGCTGGAAACACCATATATTTT; CDR3 protein: CASSPIGDRAGNTIYF
clone size: .; D gene: TRBD1; V gene: TRBV5-8; J gene: TRBJ2-7; CDR3 DNA: TGTGCCAGCAGCTTGGAGCGGGACAGGGGCTACGAGCAGTACTTC; CDR3 protein: CASSLERDRGYEQYF
clone size: few; D gene: TRBD1; V gene: TRBV2; J gene: TRBJ1-3; CDR3 DNA: TGTGCCGAGCACCCAGGGGGGACTTACTCTGGAAACACCATATATTTT; CDR3 protein: CAEHPGGTYSGNTIYF
clone size: .; D gene: TRBD2; V gene: TRBV13; J gene: TRBJ2-1; CDR3 DNA: TGTGCCAGCAGCCCCTCGACTAGCGGTGAGCAGTTCTTC; CDR3 protein: CASSPSTSGEQFF
clone size: once; D gene: TRBD1; V gene: TRBV10-3; J gene: TRBJ1-4; CDR3 DNA: TGTGCCATCCAGATCCTATGGCGCGGGACAGATCTCGAAAAACTGTTTTTT; CDR3 protein: CAIQILWRGTDLEKLFF
clone size: .; D gene: .; V gene: TRBV19; J gene: TRBJ2-7; CDR3 DNA: TGTGCCAGTAGTACCGCGAACTACGAGCAGTACTTC; CDR3 protein: CASSTANYEQYF
clone size: .; D gene: .; V gene: TRBV27; J gene: TRBJ2-7; CDR3 DNA: TGTGCCAGCAGTTTCCTGGGGGAGCAGTACTTC; CDR3 protein: CASSFLGEQYF
clone size: .; D gene: .; V gene: TRBV5-1; J gene: TRBJ2-4; CDR3 DNA: TGCGCCAGCAGCCCTCGAGGAGATGCCTCCAAAAACATTCAGTACTTC; CDR3 protein: CASSPRGDASKNIQYF